This is a list of T cell receptor beta chains from one sample in a study of cytomegalovirus exposure and HLA in healthy donors. Produced via immunoSEQ multiplex PCR; TCRdb's table is partial and in-frame only. The sample comprises under 300,000 clones, approximately 83% of which are singletons, and around 1.2% rests with the top ten. Sequenced sample: PBMCs. The receptors come from a woman in her 30s in good health and CMV-seropositive. CDR3s include the opening cysteine and the closing phenylalanine or tryptophan. D genes are given only for firm matches. Size is stated for part of the rows, as once, few or many counts, or as a class when the clone is expanded.

d_call	clone_size	v_call	j_call	cdr3_aa	cdr3_nt
TRBD2	NA	TRBV30	TRBJ2-2	CAWSKVRGGRASRTGELFF	TGTGCCTGGAGTAAGGTTCGGGGCGGGAGGGCCTCACGCACCGGGGAGCTGTTTTTT
NA	NA	TRBV28	TRBJ2-3	CASSGGFGTDTQYF	TGTGCCAGCAGCGGGGGTTTTGGCACAGATACGCAGTATTTT
NA	NA	TRBV30	TRBJ1-3	CAWSFSDYSGNTIYF	TGTGCCTGGAGTTTTTCAGACTATTCTGGAAACACCATATATTTT
NA	NA	TRBV10-3	TRBJ2-3	CAISESGDTQYF	TGTGCCATCAGTGAGTCCGGAGATACGCAGTATTTT
NA	NA	TRBV5-4	TRBJ2-1	CASSLGSGRDNEQFF	TGTGCCAGCAGCTTGGGTAGCGGCAGAGACAATGAGCAGTTCTTC
TRBD1	NA	TRBV5-1	TRBJ1-2	CASSRTGDEYGYTF	TGCGCCAGCAGCAGGACAGGGGACGAGTATGGCTACACCTTC
TRBD1	NA	TRBV27	TRBJ2-1	CASSLRTGPYNEQFF	TGTGCCAGCAGTTTAAGGACAGGGCCCTACAATGAGCAGTTCTTC
NA	NA	TRBV6-1	TRBJ1-1	CASLDRSNTEAFF	TGTGCCAGCTTAGACAGATCTAACACTGAAGCTTTCTTT
NA	NA	TRBV5-1	TRBJ2-5	CASSALHRDSQETQYF	TGCGCCAGCAGCGCCTTACACCGGGACTCACAAGAGACCCAGTACTTC
TRBD2	NA	TRBV7-9	TRBJ2-1	CASSQRGNYNEQFF	TGTGCCAGCAGCCAGCGGGGCAATTACAATGAGCAGTTCTTC
TRBD2	NA	TRBV2	TRBJ2-5	CASSWIAGGETQYF	TGTGCCAGCAGCTGGATAGCGGGAGGAGAGACCCAGTACTTC
NA	NA	TRBV5-4	TRBJ2-7	CASSFGYEQYF	TGTGCCAGCAGCTTCGGTTACGAGCAGTACTTC
TRBD2	NA	TRBV7-9	TRBJ2-1	CASSFWAGGDNEQFF	TGTGCCAGCAGCTTTTGGGCGGGGGGGGACAATGAGCAGTTCTTC
TRBD2	few	TRBV4-1	TRBJ2-2	CASSRGPSGSTGELFF	TGCGCCAGCAGCAGAGGACCTAGCGGGAGCACCGGGGAGCTGTTTTTT
NA	NA	TRBV5-1	TRBJ1-1	CASSFGLYMNTEAFF	TGCGCCAGCAGCTTCGGGTTATACATGAACACTGAAGCTTTCTTT
NA	once	TRBV15	TRBJ2-7	CATSREGFPREQYF	TGTGCCACCAGCAGGGAGGGGTTTCCGCGCGAGCAGTACTTC
TRBD1	NA	TRBV19	TRBJ1-1	CASSWGGQGTEAFF	TGTGCCAGTAGCTGGGGGGGACAGGGCACTGAAGCTTTCTTT
NA	NA	TRBV12-2	TRBJ2-3	CASRSYHRVPHTDTQYF	TGTGCAAGTCGCTCCTACCACCGGGTCCCTCACACAGATACGCAGTATTTT
NA	NA	TRBV30	TRBJ2-1	CAWSVVRGEQFF	TGTGCCTGGAGTGTAGTGAGAGGTGAGCAGTTCTTC
TRBD1	NA	TRBV6-5	TRBJ2-1	CASSGTGNEQFF	TGTGCCAGCAGTGGGACAGGCAATGAGCAGTTCTTC
NA	NA	TRBV30	TRBJ2-7	CAWSVGGARYEQYF	TGTGCCTGGAGTGTGGGTGGGGCTAGGTACGAGCAGTACTTC
NA	NA	TRBV10-3	TRBJ2-7	CAISEGLLTYEQYF	TGTGCCATCAGTGAGGGACTGCTCACCTACGAGCAGTACTTC
NA	NA	TRBV30	TRBJ2-7	CAWSVKGSRTYEQYF	TGTGCCTGGAGTGTAAAGGGGTCCCGTACCTACGAGCAGTACTTC
TRBD1	NA	TRBV28	TRBJ1-2	CASIIGQGAGGYTF	TGTGCCAGCATTATAGGACAGGGGGCGGGGGGCTACACCTTC
TRBD2	NA	TRBV4-1	TRBJ2-1	CASSQDSGYNEQFF	TGCGCCAGCAGCCAAGATAGCGGGTACAATGAGCAGTTCTTC
NA	NA	TRBV4-1	TRBJ1-1	CASSLRTENTEAFF	TGCGCCAGCAGCTTACGGACAGAGAACACTGAAGCTTTCTTT
NA	NA	TRBV5-5	TRBJ2-5	CATSRVGRGEQETQYF	TGTGCCACCTCCCGGGTTGGAAGGGGCGAACAAGAGACCCAGTACTTC
TRBD1	NA	TRBV5-1	TRBJ2-7	CASRGQGWHEQYF	TGCGCCAGCCGTGGACAGGGGTGGCACGAGCAGTACTTC
TRBD1	NA	TRBV30	TRBJ2-7	CAWAGQGGDEQYF	TGTGCCTGGGCGGGACAGGGAGGCGACGAGCAGTACTTC
NA	NA	TRBV27	TRBJ2-1	CASSLGVNEQFF	TGTGCCAGCAGTCTAGGGGTCAATGAGCAGTTCTTC
NA	NA	TRBV7-9	TRBJ1-2	CASSSAGTPLYGYTF	TGTGCCAGCAGCTCCGCCGGGACTCCACTCTATGGCTACACCTTC
TRBD1	once	TRBV5-8	TRBJ1-2	CASSPRDRGFGYGYTF	TGTGCCAGCAGCCCCCGGGACAGGGGATTTGGCTATGGCTACACCTTC
NA	NA	TRBV9	TRBJ2-5	CASSGTDQETQYF	TGTGCCAGCAGCGGGACAGACCAAGAGACCCAGTACTTC
NA	NA	TRBV7-9	TRBJ2-5	CASSWDSITQYF	TGTGCCAGCAGCTGGGACTCCATCACCCAGTACTTC
TRBD1	NA	TRBV10-1	TRBJ2-3	CASSTGRQGSADTQYF	TGCGCCAGCAGTACGGGGCGACAGGGTTCGGCAGATACGCAGTATTTT
NA	NA	TRBV5-4	TRBJ2-5	CASSLAGSAGMETQYF	TGTGCCAGCAGCTTGGCCGGGAGCGCGGGAATGGAGACCCAGTACTTC
NA	NA	TRBV6-1	TRBJ2-4	CASSDHQGLAKNIQYF	TGTGCCAGCAGTGATCACCAGGGGTTAGCCAAAAACATTCAGTACTTC
NA	NA	TRBV9	TRBJ2-6	CASSQGRAGANVLTF	TGTGCCAGCAGCCAAGGCAGGGCTGGGGCCAACGTCCTGACTTTC
NA	NA	TRBV2	TRBJ2-7	CASRVQGPYEQYF	TGTGCCAGCAGGGTCCAGGGGCCATACGAGCAGTACTTC
NA	NA	TRBV5-4	TRBJ2-7	CASSITGNSYEQYF	TGTGCCAGCAGCATAACAGGGAACTCCTACGAGCAGTACTTC
NA	NA	TRBV30	TRBJ2-5	CAWSRRDGTQYF	TGTGCCTGGAGTAGGAGGGACGGGACCCAGTACTTC
TRBD1	NA	TRBV7-3	TRBJ2-3	CASSPGQSTDTQYF	TGTGCCAGCAGCCCGGGACAGAGCACAGATACGCAGTATTTT
TRBD2	NA	TRBV29-1	TRBJ2-5	CSVALAGGPETQYF	TGCAGCGTGGCACTAGCGGGAGGGCCGGAGACCCAGTACTTC